Given below is one T cell receptor beta chain in context. This clonotype was seen at least ten times. What this receptor recognizes is not known. No base quality values were provided; no much bigger clone lies one nucleotide off. The CDR3 runs 17 residues from the cysteine to the phenylalanine. Only CDR3 DNA remains: 51 bases, in frame from the first base. Taken from the germline V gene (reference sequence), the CDR1 and CDR2 loops are DFQATT and SNEGSKA. The junction carries 17 bases between V and J, which are trimmed by 1 base and 0 bases respectively. These data originate in a study of blood T cells in healthy people across ages (dated by TCRdb to about 2015). With respect to the entire study: Template switching captured roughly one uniquely barcoded TCR beta cDNA molecule per two T cells in model experiments. The study measured age-related changes in TCR beta repertoire diversity using deep sequencing normalized with unique cDNA molecular identifiers. The donors were split into four age groups: young (average roughly 15 years), middle-aged (roughly 40), aged (around 67) and long-lived (under 90). Donors of different ages were randomly distributed across sequencing lanes to avoid experimental bias. The study analyzed two additional independent replicas of 1 million unique cDNA reads from the same blood draw for two donors, one aged 18 to 30 and one aged 80 or older. The investigation overall reported the following: Because donor CMV infection status was unknown, age-related changes in expanded clonotypes were potentially confounded. Observed TCR beta diversity per million T cells fell roughly linearly with age, and a significant reduction was already apparent by age around 39. Compared with the aged group, more naive CD4+ T cells, fewer expanded clones and increased TCR diversity were shown by the long-lived group, suggesting age selection. Estimates of total diversity from one million sequenced T cells were regarded as lower bounds and underestimates. A strong correlation was found between observed TCR beta diversity and the percentage of naive T cells measured by flow cytometry. Bulk unsorted PBMC profiling prevented conclusive comparison of naive and antigen-experienced compartments.

Systemically healthy Caucasian individuals from Russia, approximately 39 in total and aged about 6 to 100 years, were included as donors. Each donor gave ten milliliters of peripheral blood, collected into EDTA-treated Vacutainer tubes. Ficoll-Paque density-gradient centrifugation was used to isolate PBMCs, with at least 6 million per sample. Total RNA, at least 5.5 micrograms per sample, was extracted from PBMCs with Trizol reagent. For every donor, an aliquot of PBMCs went through flow cytometry to measure the percentages of naive CD45RAhigh/CD27high T cells. The receptor library was made with 5' RACE. The instrument given in TCRdb is Illumina HiSeq 2500. The second PCR ran for roughly 6 to 11 cycles and used a J-beta primer mix along with a sample-barcoded 5' primer. A template-switch 5' adaptor carrying 12 random nucleotides introduced a unique molecular identifier onto each TCR beta cDNA molecule. At least 2.5 million CDR3-containing paired-end reads were obtained from each sample. All of the RNA was converted into first-strand cDNA using the Mint cDNA synthesis kit, with a TRBC-specific oligonucleotide serving as the primer. Following uracil-DNA glycosylase treatment, a first 18-cycle PCR with universal primers M1SS and BC2_uni_R was performed on all cDNA. From the authors' description of their analysis: For normalization, 1 million high-quality reads, each with a distinct molecular identifier, were randomly selected from each sample. Instead of being binned into consensus sequences, reads with shared molecular identifiers were discarded. MiTCR, set to a Q25 quality threshold and the strictest error-elimination algorithm, was used for CDR3 identification, clonotype clustering and error correction. A nonparametric unseen species model with Euler transformation was used to estimate lower-bound total TCR beta diversity. The public reads were reprocessed in TCRdb via fastp at Q25 and MiXCR, keeping in-frame beta chains. Rows are unified per CDR3 protein, each entry keeping the most common DNA and genes. TCRdb, not the authors, supplied the V and J calls. The sample records some 790,000 distinct CDR3 sequences, more than 25% of which are singletons. The ten largest clones add up to 15% to 20% of the sample.

Sequencing used blood. The clonotype originates from a woman aged 80 or over in good health. The chain links TRBV20-1 with TRBJ2-3, and perhaps TRBD1 as D gene, on 6 matching bases. The DNA sequence reads TGCAGTGCTAGAGGTTATGGGGGCATGTCTAGCACAGATACGCAGTATTTT. Its translation is CSARGYGGMSSTDTQYF.